These 8 T cell receptor beta chains came from one sample sequenced in a study of T-cell memory formation after mild COVID-19. Using its own MiXCR run on the 5' RACE reads, TCRdb lists one record per CDR3 protein. The sample carries roughly 340,000 distinct CDR3 sequences, roughly 15% recorded once. Material: PBMCs or a T cell subset sorted from them (not recorded which). These receptors were taken from a man younger than 35 who had mild COVID-19 (a few samples of this study predate the infection). Cell type and time point are not known.

In this sample, this clonotype turned up many times. The rearrangement uses TRBV19 and TRBJ1-1; D unclear. CDR1 LNHDA and CDR2 SQIVND come from the germline V gene (reference sequence). Trimming took off 5 bases at V and 1 base at J, with 8 bases between the two ends. This CDR3 region has 13 residues. CDR3 protein: CASSWVANTEAFF. CDR3 DNA sequence: TGTGCCAGTAGTTGGGTGGCGAACACTGAAGCTTTCTTT.

The V gene is TRBV12-3 or TRBV12-4, the J gene TRBJ2-1, with D possibly matching TRBD2 (6 bases). The CDR3 contains 16 residues. The V end was cut by 6 bases, the J end by 1 base, with 16 bases between. This CDR3 reads CASRTLAETSYNEQFF. The CDR3 nucleotides read TGTGCCAGCAGAACCTTAGCGGAAACTTCCTACAATGAGCAGTTCTTC.

This clonotype was seen only a few times. The chain recombines TRBV4-1 with TRBJ2-3; D unresolved. The CDR3 runs to 12 residues. CDR1 is MGHRA, CDR2 YSYEKL, per germline. V gave up 5 bases and J gave up 6 bases, with 9 bases separating them. The CDR3 coding sequence is TGCGCCAGCAGCATTGGCATGGATACGCAGTATTTT. This encodes CASSIGMDTQYF.

V and J are TRBV10-3 and TRBJ1-2, with unresolved D. Trimming cost V 8 bases and J 4 bases, with 11 bases left between them. The CDR3 is 12 residues long. From germline, CDR1 is ENHRY and CDR2 SYGVKD. The CDR3 DNA sequence: TGTGCCATCCAATCGGTTAGCTATGGCTACACCTTC. Translation gives CAIQSVSYGYTF.

This chain uses TRBV15 with TRBJ1-5; no definite D call. Trimming removed 4 bases at V and 1 base at J, with 8 bases between. From germline, CDR1 is LNHNV and CDR2 YYDKDF (reference sequence). This CDR3 has 14 residues. CDR3 bases: TGTGCCACCAGCATCGGGGAGAGCAATCAGCCCCAGCATTTT. Its protein is CATSIGESNQPQHF.

This clonotype was seen more than once but under ten times. The chain recombines TRBV4-3 with TRBJ1-2; D not resolved. The germline V and J ends were trimmed by 0 bases and 7 bases, with 18 bases remaining between them. The germline V gene has CDR1 LGHNA and CDR2 YSLEER. This CDR3 has 16 residues. CDR3 amino acids: CASSQDNYPSGRGYTF. CDR3 nucleotides: TGCGCCAGCAGCCAAGATAATTACCCCTCGGGCCGTGGCTACACCTTC.

A few counts support this clonotype. The rearrangement joins TRBV5-1 to TRBJ1-1, with D hard to call. V gave up 3 bases and J gave up 2 bases, with 14 bases separating them. This CDR3 is built from 15 residues. Per germline, CDR1 SGHRS and CDR2 YFSETQ. Written as DNA, the CDR3 is TGCGCCAGCAGCTCAGGACGGCTTCTAAACACTGAAGCTTTCTTT. Its protein is CASSSGRLLNTEAFF.

This clonotype has a handful of counts. This chain joins TRBV12-5 and TRBJ1-6; D possibly corresponds to TRBD1 (6 bases). V lost 2 bases, J lost 8 bases, and 10 bases lay in between. Looked up from germline, CDR1 is LGHNT and CDR2 is FRNRAP. The CDR3 covers 14 residues. CDR3 in DNA: TGTGCTAGTGGTTTGACAGGGTGGGATTCACCCCTCCACTTT. This encodes CASGLTGWDSPLHF.